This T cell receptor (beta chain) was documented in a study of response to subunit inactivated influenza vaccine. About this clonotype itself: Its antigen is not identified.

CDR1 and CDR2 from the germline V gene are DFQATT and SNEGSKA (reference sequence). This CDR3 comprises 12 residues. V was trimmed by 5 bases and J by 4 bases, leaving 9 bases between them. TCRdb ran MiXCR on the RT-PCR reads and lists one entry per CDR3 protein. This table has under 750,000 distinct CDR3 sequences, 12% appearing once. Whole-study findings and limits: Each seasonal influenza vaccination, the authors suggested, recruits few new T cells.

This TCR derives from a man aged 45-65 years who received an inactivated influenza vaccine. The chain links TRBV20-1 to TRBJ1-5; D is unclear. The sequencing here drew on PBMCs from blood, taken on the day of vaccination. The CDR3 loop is CSAPDGNQPQHF. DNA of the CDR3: TGCAGTGCTCCGGACGGGAATCAGCCCCAGCATTTT.